A single sample is the source of the 2 T cell receptor beta chains below, sequenced in a study of chemoradiotherapy in HPV16-positive cancers. Sequenced by immunoSEQ multiplex PCR; TCRdb stores in-frame clones only, minus some. The sample yields approximately 11,000 clones, 70% to 85% seen once. The biological material was taken from a patient who underwent chemoradiotherapy. The origin of the receptors is a human donor with HPV-associated anogenital cancer.

V is TRBV30 and J is TRBJ2-2, with TRBD2 matching 12 bases. This CDR3 region has 18 residues. V lost 2 bases, J lost 3 bases, and 10 bases stayed unmatched. Germline V lookup: CDR1 GTSNPN, CDR2 SVGIG (reference sequence). This chain's CDR3 is CAWSNLLAGGWDTGELFF. Written as DNA, the CDR3 is TGTGCCTGGAGTAACCTACTAGCGGGAGGATGGGACACCGGGGAGCTGTTTTTT.

The gene calls are TRBV6-6 and TRBJ1-5; TRBD1 might be the D (5 bases). The V gene's germline CDR1 is MNHNY and CDR2 SVGAGI (reference sequence). Trimming pared 4 bases from V and 4 bases from J, leaving 8 bases between. The CDR3 totals 13 residues. The CDR3 DNA reads TGTGCCAGCAGTTTTGGGGGGAATCAGCCCCAGCATTTT. Translated, it gives CASSFGGNQPQHF.